This T cell receptor beta chain was sequenced for a study of regulatory T cells in long-lasting Graves disease. Described time point: persistent/refractory GD, antithyroid drugs over 5 years with positive TRAb. Generation of the TCR library employed RNA extracted from PBMCs. Germline CDR1 is SNHLY and CDR2 is FYNNEI. Trimming took 5 bases from V and 5 from J, leaving 9 bases between them. CDR3 length equals 12 residues. Study-wide findings and caveats: Researchers examined only peripheral blood and not thyroid tissue.

This clonotype has a count of ten or more. Its antigen is undetermined. CDR3 regions were amplified by Arm-PCR using iRepertoire HTBI primers to build TCR beta libraries. Using its own MiXCR run on the multiplex PCR reads, TCRdb lists one record per CDR3 protein. The table lists roughly 360,000 distinct CDR3 sequences, roughly 25% of them singletons. The rearrangement joins TRBV2 to TRBJ1-1; D is undetermined. This specimen consisted of peripheral blood mononuclear cells (PBMCs), obtained when the disease was refractory, from a patient treated with antithyroid drugs. This sequence originates from a woman aged 40 to 50 with Graves disease. The CDR3: CASSLDYTEAFF. In DNA form, the CDR3 reads TGTGCCAGCAGTCTGGACTATACTGAAGCTTTCTTT.